The present TCR beta chain was sequenced within a study of cytomegalovirus exposure and HLA in healthy donors. About this clone: A read error may produce the germline difference seen at one junction end.

CDR1 is DFQATT, CDR2 SNEGSKA, per germline (reference sequence). The length of the CDR3 is 10 residues. 60 Vbeta and 13 Jbeta primers were used in PCR. Libraries were prepared by immunoSEQ multiplex PCR; TCRdb keeps only in-frame clonotypes and omits some of them. This table holds approximately 260,000 clones, 80% to 95% found once. The V gene is TRBV20-1, the J gene TRBJ2-7; D remains unclear. The sequenced sample consisted of PBMCs. The source is a girl under 10 years old in good health and CMV-seronegative. DNA of the CDR3: TGCAGTGCTAGAGAGGATAGCTTCCACTTC. This codes for CSAREDSFHF.